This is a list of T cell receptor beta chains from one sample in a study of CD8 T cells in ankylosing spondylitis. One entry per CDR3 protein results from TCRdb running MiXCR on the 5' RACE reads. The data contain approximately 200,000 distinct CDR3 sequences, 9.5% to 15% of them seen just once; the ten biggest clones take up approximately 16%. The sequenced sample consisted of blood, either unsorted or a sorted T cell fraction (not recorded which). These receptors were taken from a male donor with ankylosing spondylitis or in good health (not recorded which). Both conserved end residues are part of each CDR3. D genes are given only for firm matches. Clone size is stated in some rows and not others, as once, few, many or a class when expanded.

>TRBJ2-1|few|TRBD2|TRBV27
CASTLLGGYNEQFF
TGTGCCAGCACCCTCTTGGGGGGGTACAATGAGCAGTTCTTC
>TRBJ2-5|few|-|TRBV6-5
CASSYATLQETQYF
TGTGCCAGCAGTTACGCGACCTTACAAGAGACCCAGTACTTC
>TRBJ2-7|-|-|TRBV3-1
CASSHTSSSYEQYF
TGTGCCAGCAGCCATACCTCTAGTTCCTACGAGCAGTACTTC
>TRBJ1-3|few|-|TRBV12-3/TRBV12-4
CASSPPSSAGNTIYF
TGTGCCAGCAGTCCCCCTAGTTCTGCTGGAAACACCATATATTTT
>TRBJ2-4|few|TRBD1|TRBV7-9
CASSLVQGEAKNIQYF
TGTGCCAGCAGCTTGGTCCAGGGGGAAGCCAAAAACATTCAGTACTTC
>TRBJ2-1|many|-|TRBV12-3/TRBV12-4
CASSPGGGDGFF
TGTGCCAGCAGTCCAGGGGGAGGGGATGGGTTCTTC
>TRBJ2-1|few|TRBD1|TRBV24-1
CATSDGQGYNEQFF
TGTGCCACCAGTGATGGACAGGGATACAATGAGCAGTTCTTC
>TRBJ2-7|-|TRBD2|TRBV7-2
CASSLARGSLLYEQYF
TGTGCCAGCAGCTTAGCGCGCGGGAGCCTACTATACGAGCAGTACTTC
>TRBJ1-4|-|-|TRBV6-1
CASSPYRDGEKLFF
TGTGCCAGCAGTCCTTACAGGGACGGTGAAAAACTGTTTTTT
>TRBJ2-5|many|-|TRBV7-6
CARDDETQYF
TGTGCCAGGGATGATGAGACCCAGTACTTC
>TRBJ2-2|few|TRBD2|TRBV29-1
CSVVGLSGGLTGELFF
TGCAGCGTTGTGGGCCTTAGCGGGGGCCTCACCGGGGAGCTGTTTTTT
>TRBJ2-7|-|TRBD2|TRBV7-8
CASSSGSVGLAYEQYF
TGTGCCAGCAGCTCAGGAAGTGTGGGACTAGCCTACGAGCAGTACTTC
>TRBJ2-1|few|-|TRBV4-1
CASSPTGQGDIDEQFF
TGCGCCAGCAGCCCCACCGGGCAGGGCGACATCGATGAGCAGTTCTTC
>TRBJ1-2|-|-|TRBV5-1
CASSLGGSLALYGYTF
TGCGCCAGCAGCTTGGGAGGATCCCTAGCCCTCTATGGCTACACCTTC
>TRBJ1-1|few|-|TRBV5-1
CASSFGQINTEAFF
TGCGCCAGCAGCTTTGGACAGATTAACACTGAAGCTTTCTTT
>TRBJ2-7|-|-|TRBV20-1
CSARDWGTYEQYF
TGCAGTGCTAGAGACTGGGGGACCTACGAGCAGTACTTC
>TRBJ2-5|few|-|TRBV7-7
CAITRGETQYF
TGTGCCATCACCCGGGGAGAGACCCAGTACTTC
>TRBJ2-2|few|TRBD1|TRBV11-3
CASSPLATGGNTGELFF
TGTGCCAGCAGCCCCCTCGCGACAGGGGGGAACACCGGGGAGCTGTTTTTT
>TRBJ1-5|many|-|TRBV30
CAWGVSNQPQHF
TGTGCCTGGGGGGTTAGCAATCAGCCCCAGCATTTT
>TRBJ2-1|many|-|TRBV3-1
CASSQENRDNEQFF
TGTGCCAGCAGCCAAGAAAACCGAGACAATGAGCAGTTCTTC
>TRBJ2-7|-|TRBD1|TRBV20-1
CSAGTGSCEQYF
TGCAGTGCTGGGACAGGGAGCTGCGAGCAGTACTTC
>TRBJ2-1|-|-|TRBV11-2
CASSGSSSYEQFF
TGTGCCAGCAGCGGATCTTCCAGCTATGAGCAGTTCTTC
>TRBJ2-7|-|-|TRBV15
CATRNRGNEQYF
TGTGCCACCAGGAACCGCGGTAACGAGCAGTACTTC
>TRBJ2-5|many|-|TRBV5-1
CASSLGLEETQYF
TGCGCCAGCAGCTTGGGACTAGAAGAGACCCAGTACTTC
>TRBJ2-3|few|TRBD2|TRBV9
CASSQNPWGGGSDTQYF
TGTGCCAGCAGCCAAAACCCCTGGGGCGGGGGATCAGATACGCAGTATTTT
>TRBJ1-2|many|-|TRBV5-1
CASSLGRGDGGYTF
TGCGCCAGCAGCTTGGGGCGGGGAGACGGCGGCTACACCTTC
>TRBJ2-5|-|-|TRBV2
CASSGPPGPYETQYF
TGTGCCAGCAGTGGCCCCCCCGGGCCCTACGAGACCCAGTACTTC
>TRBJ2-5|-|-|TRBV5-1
CASGTGTGVLETQYF
TGCGCCAGCGGCACCGGGACTGGTGTGTTAGAGACCCAGTACTTC
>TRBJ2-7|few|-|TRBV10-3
CAISDMAEPAYEQYF
TGTGCCATCAGTGATATGGCAGAACCTGCCTACGAGCAGTACTTC
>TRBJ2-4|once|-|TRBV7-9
CASSLAKNIQYF
TGTGCCAGCAGCTTAGCCAAAAACATTCAGTACTTC
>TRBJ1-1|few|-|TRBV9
CASSGDGTDWAFF
TGTGCCAGCAGCGGTGACGGGACCGACTGGGCTTTCTTT
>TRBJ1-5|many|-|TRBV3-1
CASSQEAGINQPQHF
TGTGCCAGCAGCCAAGAAGCCGGGATCAATCAGCCCCAGCATTTT
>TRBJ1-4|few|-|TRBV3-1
CASSQLGEKLFF
TGTGCCAGCAGCCAACTCGGGGAAAAACTGTTTTTT
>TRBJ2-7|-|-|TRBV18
CASSPVPYEQYF
TGTGCCAGCTCACCAGTCCCCTACGAGCAGTACTTC
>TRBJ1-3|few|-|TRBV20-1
CSARVWESGNTIYF
TGCAGTGCTAGAGTGTGGGAGTCTGGAAACACCATATATTTT
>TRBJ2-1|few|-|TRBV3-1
CASSPYSNSNNEQFF
TGTGCCAGCAGCCCGTACTCCAACTCCAACAATGAGCAGTTCTTC
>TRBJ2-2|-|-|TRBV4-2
CASSQFQGELFF
TGTGCCAGCAGCCAATTTCAGGGGGAGCTGTTTTTT
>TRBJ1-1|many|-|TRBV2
CASSEAGRGEAFF
TGTGCCAGCAGTGAAGCGGGAAGGGGTGAAGCTTTCTTT
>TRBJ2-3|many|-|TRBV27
CASSLSRTDTQYF
TGTGCCAGCAGTCTCAGCCGCACAGATACGCAGTATTTT
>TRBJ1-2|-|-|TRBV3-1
CASSQRGQIIYGYTF
TGTGCCAGCAGCCAACGCGGACAGATCATTTATGGCTACACCTTC
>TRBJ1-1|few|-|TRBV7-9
CASSSPEGGGDTEAFF
TGTGCCAGCAGCTCCCCTGAGGGCGGTGGGGACACTGAAGCTTTCTTT
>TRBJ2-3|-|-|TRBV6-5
CASSYGTPTREDTQYF
TGTGCCAGCAGTTACGGGACACCTACTCGTGAAGATACGCAGTATTTT